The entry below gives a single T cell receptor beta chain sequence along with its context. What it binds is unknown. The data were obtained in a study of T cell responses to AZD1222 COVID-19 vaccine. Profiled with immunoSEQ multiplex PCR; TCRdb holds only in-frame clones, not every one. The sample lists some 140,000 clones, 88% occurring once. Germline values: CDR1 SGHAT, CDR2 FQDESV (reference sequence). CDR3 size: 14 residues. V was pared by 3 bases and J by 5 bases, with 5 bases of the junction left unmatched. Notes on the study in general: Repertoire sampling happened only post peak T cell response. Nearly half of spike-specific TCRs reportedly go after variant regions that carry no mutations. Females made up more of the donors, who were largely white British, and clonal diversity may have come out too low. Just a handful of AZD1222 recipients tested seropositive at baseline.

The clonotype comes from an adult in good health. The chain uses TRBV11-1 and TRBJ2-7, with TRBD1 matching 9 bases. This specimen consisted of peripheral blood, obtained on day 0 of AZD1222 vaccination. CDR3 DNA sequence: TGTGCCAGCAGCTTGGGGACAGGGATGGACGAGCAGTACTTC. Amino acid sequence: CASSLGTGMDEQYF.